This is a list of T cell receptor beta chains from one sample in a study of shared T cell receptors in the human thymus. Profiling relied on immunoSEQ multiplex PCR, and the TCRdb table lists in-frame clones only, not all of them. The top ten clones hold approximately 0.011% of a sample with hundreds of thousands of clones, 88% of them seen once. These data are also associated with another study on human thymus T cells.

Sequenced: thymocytes. Receptors originate from a boy under three years old with a congenital heart defect. Both conserved end residues are part of each CDR3. D genes are given only for firm matches. Expanded clones get a size class; other rows say once, few or many, or leave the size out.

abundance	v_gene	j_gene	d_gene	CDR3nt	CDR3aa
-	TRBV7-5	TRBJ2-7	-	TGTGCCAAGGGACTAGCGGGTCTCCCCCAGGCCTACGAGCAGTACTTC	CAKGLAGLPQAYEQYF
-	TRBV7-9	TRBJ2-1	-	TGTGCCAGCAGCTCAACTGACTTCTACAATGAGCAGTTCTTC	CASSSTDFYNEQFF
once	TRBV4-2	TRBJ2-5	TRBD2	TGTGCCAGCAGCCCTAGCGGGAGAGAGACCCAGTACTTC	CASSPSGRETQYF
-	TRBV13	TRBJ2-2	TRBD2	TGTGCCAGCAGCTTCCAGCGGGAGACCACCGGGGAGCTGTTTTTT	CASSFQRETTGELFF
-	TRBV30	TRBJ2-1	TRBD2	TGTGCCTGGAGTTTGTTGGGACTAGCGGGAGTAGTCAGCTACAATGAGCAGTTCTTC	CAWSLLGLAGVVSYNEQFF
-	TRBV27	TRBJ1-3	-	TGTGCCAGCAGTTTGATTCAGGCTACCAAATTCTCTGGAAACACCATATATTTT	CASSLIQATKFSGNTIYF
-	TRBV21-1	TRBJ2-1	-	TGTGCCAGCAGCTTCCGACTAGCGGGAGTCTACAATGAGCAGTTCTTC	CASSFRLAGVYNEQFF
once	TRBV2	TRBJ1-2	-	TGTGCCAGCACTGGGGGGGAGGCTAACTATGGCTACACCTTC	CASTGGEANYGYTF
-	TRBV15	TRBJ2-3	TRBD2	TGTGCCACCAGCAGTACACCGGGACTAGCGGGAGTATCAGATACGCAGTATTTT	CATSSTPGLAGVSDTQYF
once	TRBV10-1	TRBJ2-7	TRBD1	TGCGCCAGCAGCCCCGGGACAGGCTACGAGCAGTACTTC	CASSPGTGYEQYF
-	TRBV6-6	TRBJ2-1	TRBD2	TGTGCCAGCAGTTCGGGGGGGTGGGAGTTCTTC	CASSSGGWEFF
-	TRBV6-6	TRBJ2-1	TRBD1	TGTGCCAGCAGTTACTCGGACAGGAACGGGCGGCAGTTCTTC	CASSYSDRNGRQFF
-	TRBV27	TRBJ2-4	TRBD1	TGTGCCAGCAGGCCACAGGGGGCCCCCTCCAAAAACATTCAGTACTTC	CASRPQGAPSKNIQYF
-	TRBV27	TRBJ2-1	TRBD1	TGTGCCAGCAGTTTATTCCCGGGACAGGGGATTAGTAATGAGCAGTTCTTC	CASSLFPGQGISNEQFF
few	TRBV30	TRBJ2-5	TRBD2	TGTGCCTGGAGAACTAGCGGGAGGGCCGGGGAGACCCAGTACTTC	CAWRTSGRAGETQYF
-	TRBV4-3	TRBJ2-5	-	TGCGCCAGCAGCCAAGAAAGTCCTCCCCCAGGGCGAGAGACCCAGTACTTC	CASSQESPPPGRETQYF
once	TRBV15	TRBJ2-1	TRBD2	TGTGCCACCAGCAGAGATGGACTAGCGGGAGAGGTCCCTGAGCAGTTCTTC	CATSRDGLAGEVPEQFF
-	TRBV27	TRBJ2-3	TRBD2	TGTGCCAGCACGGGCCGGCGGGGGGCGCAGTATTTT	CASTGRRGAQYF
-	TRBV30	TRBJ1-3	-	TGTGCCTGTGCGGGGGGCGCAGCTGGAAACACCATATATTTT	CACAGGAAGNTIYF
-	TRBV10-3	TRBJ2-5	TRBD2	TGTGCCATCAGTGAGTCTGCCGGGAGCGGGAAAGAGACCCAGTACTTC	CAISESAGSGKETQYF
-	TRBV2	TRBJ1-1	-	TGTGCCAGCTCGGACAGCTCCGGGGAGCAGCTGGGTAGAGCTTTCTTT	CASSDSSGEQLGRAFF
-	TRBV5-6	TRBJ2-7	TRBD1	TGTGCCAGCAGCTTGGCCCAGGACAGGGACTACGAGCAGTACTTC	CASSLAQDRDYEQYF
-	TRBV7-2	TRBJ2-7	TRBD2	TGTGCCAGCAGCCCGATGCCGGGACTAGCGGTGGGCGAGCAGTACTTC	CASSPMPGLAVGEQYF
-	TRBV27	TRBJ2-7	-	TGTGCCAGCGAAAGTCAGGGTTTCGTGGCAACCTACGAGCAGTACTTC	CASESQGFVATYEQYF
-	TRBV4-2	TRBJ2-3	TRBD2	TGTGCCAGCAGCCAGGCGACTAGCGGGAGAGGAGATACGCAGTATTTT	CASSQATSGRGDTQYF
-	TRBV7-2	TRBJ1-1	TRBD1	TGTGCCAGCAGCTTCACCGGGACAGGGGTGAGGATGAACACTGAAGCTTTCTTT	CASSFTGTGVRMNTEAFF
-	TRBV5-1	TRBJ2-1	TRBD2	TGCGCCAGCAGCTTGGGAGTTCTAGCGGGACGTTACGAGCAGTTCTTC	CASSLGVLAGRYEQFF
-	TRBV10-3	TRBJ2-3	TRBD2	TGTGCCATCAGTCGGGGGGCAGATACGCAGTATTTT	CAISRGADTQYF
-	TRBV27	TRBJ2-5	-	TGTGCCAGCAGTCCCGCGGCTTGGGGCGGCGAGACCCAGTACTTC	CASSPAAWGGETQYF
-	TRBV6-6	TRBJ2-6	TRBD1	TGTGCCAGCAGTTACCCAGGGGGCGACGGGGCCAACGTCCTGACTTTC	CASSYPGGDGANVLTF
-	TRBV4-3	TRBJ2-2	TRBD2	TGCGCCAGCAGCGAGGGGCACCGGGAGGGCACCGGGGAGCTGTTTTTT	CASSEGHREGTGELFF
-	TRBV14	TRBJ2-7	-	TGTGCCAGCAGCCAAGAACGAGGGCCCTACGAGCAGTACTTC	CASSQERGPYEQYF
-	TRBV6-1	TRBJ2-1	-	TGTGCCAGCAAGGTTAGCGCTTACAATGAGCAGTTCTTC	CASKVSAYNEQFF
-	TRBV5-4	TRBJ1-3	TRBD1	TGTGCCAGCAGCCCTCCGGGACAGGGGCTAAAAGGAAACACCATATATTTT	CASSPPGQGLKGNTIYF
-	TRBV19	TRBJ2-7	-	TGTGCCAGTAGTATAGGGCAGGGATCCTACGAGCAGTACTTC	CASSIGQGSYEQYF
-	TRBV5-4	TRBJ2-3	-	TGTGCCAGCAGCTCTGCCGGTACAGCTCCTAGCACAGATACGCAGTATTTT	CASSSAGTAPSTDTQYF
-	TRBV27	TRBJ2-1	TRBD2	TGTGCCAGCAGTCGCCTAGCGGGAGGCTCGCATGAGCAGTTCTTC	CASSRLAGGSHEQFF
-	TRBV5-6	TRBJ1-1	TRBD1	TGTGCCAGCAGCTTGAAGTCTGGGACAGAATTCATGAACACTGAAGCTTTCTTT	CASSLKSGTEFMNTEAFF
-	TRBV19	TRBJ1-5	-	TGTGCCAGTAGCGGGGGCAATCAGCCCCAGCATTTT	CASSGGNQPQHF
once	TRBV27	TRBJ2-7	-	TGTGCCAGCAGTTTATGGACGGGACACCGCTACGAGCAGTACTTC	CASSLWTGHRYEQYF
few	TRBV27	TRBJ1-2	-	TGTGCCAGCAGTTTCAACAGTCTCTATGGCTACACCTTC	CASSFNSLYGYTF
-	TRBV28	TRBJ1-5	-	TGTGCCAGCAGCCCTGGACAGATTCAAAATCAGCCCCAGCATTTT	CASSPGQIQNQPQHF
-	TRBV7-6	TRBJ2-5	-	TGTGCCAGCATCAATGGGGGGAGCCCCCGGGAGACCCAGTACTTC	CASINGGSPRETQYF
-	TRBV4-2	TRBJ2-1	TRBD2	TGTGCCAGCAGCCCCAGCGGGAGTCCGAACAATGAGCAGTTCTTC	CASSPSGSPNNEQFF
-	TRBV19	TRBJ1-5	TRBD1	TGTGCCAGTAGTATGCCGAGACAGGGGGATGGTCAGCCCCAGCATTTT	CASSMPRQGDGQPQHF
-	TRBV28	TRBJ2-1	-	TGTGCCAGCAGTCCCCCGGAAGGGAGAGTGTCTTACAATGAGCAGTTCTTC	CASSPPEGRVSYNEQFF
-	TRBV10-2	TRBJ1-3	-	TGCGCCAGCAGTGAGTCGATCGAGGACAGCTCTGGAAACACCATATATTTT	CASSESIEDSSGNTIYF
once	TRBV4-3	TRBJ2-7	TRBD1	TGCGCCAGCAGCCAAGATTACAGGACAGGGAACGAGCAGTACTTC	CASSQDYRTGNEQYF
-	TRBV15	TRBJ2-2	-	TGTGCCACCAGCAGAGAGGGGGGAGAGAACACCGGGGAGCTGTTTTTT	CATSREGGENTGELFF
once	TRBV19	TRBJ2-1	TRBD1	TGTGCCAGTAGTGGCCCACAGGGGCTAGCCTACAATGAGCAGTTCTTC	CASSGPQGLAYNEQFF
few	TRBV5-3	TRBJ2-3	TRBD1	TGTGCCAGAAGCCCGGGACAGGGGGCGGCAGATACGCAGTATTTT	CARSPGQGAADTQYF
-	TRBV9	TRBJ2-2	TRBD2	TGTGCCAGCAGAGAGCGGGAGGGCCCCACCGGGGAGCTGTTTTTT	CASREREGPTGELFF